This T cell receptor (beta chain) was captured in a study of T cell repertoires in cytomegalovirus infection. As for the study in general: It was the public TCR beta signatures that indicated both CMV infection and matching HLA type.

There are many counts of this clonotype. No antigen is known for it. V lost 2 bases and J 2 bases, leaving 16 bases between the germline ends. The germline V gene has CDR1 MNHEY and CDR2 SVGEGT. CDR3 length: 16 amino acids. TCRdb reprocessed the reads via MiXCR and lists one record per CDR3 protein. Among about 490,000 distinct CDR3 sequences, approximately 16% were seen once, and the ten largest hold roughly a quarter. Points from the study as a whole: CMV-specific HLA-C-restricted TCR beta clonotypes dominated the ex vivo response.

Sequences were obtained from CD8+ T cells from PBMCs. The TCR originated in a human donor in good health (CMV status not recorded). Some clones in this sample may be carry-over from other donors' samples. This chain links TRBV6-2 or TRBV6-3 with TRBJ2-7, with D possibly being TRBD2 (5 bases). The CDR3 spells CASSYAKAAAAYEQYF. CDR3 coding DNA: TGTGCCAGCAGTTACGCCAAAGCAGCGGCCGCCTACGAGCAGTACTTC.